The rows below give T cell receptor beta chains drawn from one sample of a study of T cell responses to AZD1222 COVID-19 vaccine. Profiled with immunoSEQ multiplex PCR; TCRdb holds only in-frame clones, not every one. The data hold more than 95,000 clones, with roughly 84% observed a single time. The input for sequencing was peripheral blood, taken 28 days after the second AZD1222 dose. The receptors shown here come from an adult who received the AZD1222 COVID-19 vaccine. The CDR3 runs from the conserved cysteine through the conserved F or W. D genes are given only for firm matches. Some rows mark clone size as missing; the rest say once, few, many or name a class of expanded clone.

>TRBV19|TRBJ2-2|.|TRBD2
CASSIDSGGDTGELFF
TGTGCCAGTAGTATAGACAGCGGGGGAGACACCGGGGAGCTGTTTTTT
>TRBV19|TRBJ1-1|.|.
CASTPYGTGNTEAFF
TGTGCCAGTACCCCATACGGGACGGGGAACACTGAAGCTTTCTTT
>TRBV6-1|TRBJ1-1|.|.
CASSLGGSPEAFF
TGTGCCAGCAGTCTGGGTGGGTCCCCTGAAGCTTTCTTT
>TRBV19|TRBJ1-2|.|.
CASSIGGRGYGYTF
TGTGCCAGTAGTATAGGAGGGAGGGGCTATGGCTACACCTTC
>TRBV18|TRBJ2-1|.|.
CASSPSRDSYNEQFF
TGTGCCAGCTCACCATCCAGGGACTCCTACAATGAGCAGTTCTTC
>TRBV27|TRBJ2-7|.|.
CASSYLGNYEQYF
TGTGCCAGCAGTTATTTGGGGAATTACGAGCAGTACTTC
>TRBV5-4|TRBJ2-5|few|TRBD1
CASSLAGLLARGTGETQYF
TGTGCCAGCAGCTTGGCAGGCTTGTTGGCCAGGGGGACAGGAGAGACCCAGTACTTC
>TRBV11-2|TRBJ1-3|.|.
CASSPGRSSGNTIYF
TGTGCCAGCAGCCCCGGACGGAGCTCTGGAAACACCATATATTTT
>TRBV5-1|TRBJ1-1|.|.
CASSSVGGTEAFF
TGCGCCAGCAGCTCTGTAGGGGGCACTGAAGCTTTCTTT
>TRBV2|TRBJ1-5|once|.
CASSERFRGNQPQHF
TGTGCCAGCAGTGAGAGATTCAGGGGCAATCAGCCCCAGCATTTT
>TRBV6-5|TRBJ2-7|.|.
CASSYSIAGSGEQYF
TGTGCCAGCAGTTACTCGATAGCAGGGTCGGGCGAGCAGTACTTC
>TRBV23-1|TRBJ2-7|.|TRBD1
CASSRPLRQGANEQYF
TGCGCCAGCAGTCGCCCCCTTCGACAGGGGGCAAACGAGCAGTACTTC
>TRBV28|TRBJ2-3|.|.
CASSSPARVGTDTQYF
TGTGCCAGCAGTTCCCCCGCCCGGGTGGGAACAGATACGCAGTATTTT
>TRBV19|TRBJ1-2|.|.
CASSTRTASNYGYTF
TGTGCCAGTAGTACCCGGACAGCGAGTAACTATGGCTACACCTTC
>TRBV4-3|TRBJ2-1|once|TRBD2
CASSQSLAGRYEQFF
TGCGCCAGCAGCCAATCTCTAGCCGGGAGGTATGAGCAGTTCTTC
>TRBV5-5|TRBJ1-2|.|.
CASSLGAGVGYTF
TGTGCCAGCAGCTTGGGCGCAGGGGTGGGCTACACCTTC
>TRBV5-5|TRBJ1-4|few|.
CASSVLTTNEKLFF
TGTGCTAGCTCGGTCCTCACAACTAATGAAAAACTGTTTTTT
>TRBV6-2/TRBV6-3|TRBJ2-3|.|.
CASSYSGADRDTQYF
TGTGCCAGCAGTTACTCCGGGGCCGACAGGGATACGCAGTATTTT
>TRBV7-3|TRBJ2-3|.|TRBD1
CASTPGQGTDTQYF
TGTGCCAGCACCCCGGGACAGGGAACAGATACGCAGTATTTT
>TRBV6-2/TRBV6-3|TRBJ1-2|.|TRBD1
CASSHRGRGYGYTF
TGTGCCAGCAGTCACAGGGGCCGGGGCTATGGCTACACCTTC
>TRBV5-4|TRBJ1-1|.|.
CASSTDLMNTEAFF
TGTGCCAGCAGCACGGATCTCATGAACACTGAAGCTTTCTTT
>TRBV27|TRBJ1-1|.|.
CASSFGHLNTEAFF
TGTGCCAGCAGTTTCGGGCACCTGAACACTGAAGCTTTCTTT
>TRBV24-1|TRBJ2-3|.|TRBD2
CATSDFYGLAIDTQYF
TGTGCCACCAGTGATTTTTATGGACTAGCGATAGATACGCAGTATTTT
>TRBV18|TRBJ1-6|.|.
CASSPGLDNSPLHF
TGTGCCAGCTCACCTGGGCTGGATAATTCACCCCTCCACTTT
>TRBV19|TRBJ2-7|.|.
CASSRQADEQYF
TGTGCCAGTAGTAGGCAGGCGGACGAGCAGTACTTC
>TRBV12-2|TRBJ2-1|few|.
CASRFLPSGAISSYNEQFF
TGTGCAAGTCGCTTTCTGCCTAGCGGAGCCATTTCCTCCTACAATGAGCAGTTCTTC
>TRBV7-2|TRBJ2-3|.|TRBD1
CASSYGQGTDTQYF
TGTGCCAGCAGCTACGGACAGGGCACAGATACGCAGTATTTT
>TRBV6-1|TRBJ1-5|few|.
CASSEAPHGRNQPQHF
TGTGCCAGCAGTGAGGCCCCGCACGGGCGCAATCAGCCCCAGCATTTT
>TRBV28|TRBJ2-7|.|.
CASSHPEDYEQYF
TGTGCCAGCAGCCATCCCGAAGACTACGAGCAGTACTTC
>TRBV21-1|TRBJ2-1|.|.
CASSNKRERRYNEQFF
TGTGCCAGCAGCAATAAGCGGGAGCGTCGCTACAATGAGCAGTTCTTC
>TRBV11-2|TRBJ2-7|.|TRBD1
CASSEGTGPFHEQYF
TGTGCCAGCAGCGAAGGGACAGGGCCGTTCCACGAGCAGTACTTC
>TRBV6-5|TRBJ2-3|.|TRBD2
CASRLTSSTDTQYF
TGTGCCAGCAGGTTGACTAGCAGCACAGATACGCAGTATTTT
>TRBV2|TRBJ1-4|.|.
CASSRDYEHEKLFF
TGTGCCAGCAGCCGGGACTACGAGCATGAAAAACTGTTTTTT
>TRBV7-8|TRBJ1-3|.|.
CASSLVSGGSSGNTIYF
TGTGCCAGCAGCTTAGTATCGGGCGGCAGCTCTGGAAACACCATATATTTT
>TRBV3-1/TRBV3-2|TRBJ2-5|.|TRBD2
CASSQTSGAERTQYF
TGTGCCAGCAGCCAAACTAGCGGGGCCGAGCGGACCCAGTACTTC
>TRBV7-2|TRBJ2-3|.|TRBD2
CASSAPVGGGSTDTQYF
TGTGCCAGCAGCGCCCCGGTTGGCGGGGGGAGCACAGATACGCAGTATTTT
>TRBV18|TRBJ1-2|once|.
CASSPGPREGYGYTF
TGTGCCAGCTCACCGGGACCGCGAGAAGGCTATGGCTACACCTTC
>TRBV13|TRBJ2-7|few|TRBD2
CASSLPGGAYEQYF
TGTGCCAGCAGCTTACCCGGGGGGGCCTACGAGCAGTACTTC
>TRBV10-3|TRBJ2-6|.|.
CAIGDGNSGANVLTF
TGTGCCATCGGAGACGGTAACTCTGGGGCCAACGTCCTGACTTTC
>TRBV18|TRBJ2-4|once|.
CASSPPSRAGWNIQYF
TGTGCCAGCTCACCACCGAGCAGGGCAGGTTGGAACATTCAGTACTTC
>TRBV24-1|TRBJ2-5|.|.
CATSDPRGRGETQYF
TGTGCCACCAGTGACCCGCGGGGCAGGGGCGAGACCCAGTACTTC
>TRBV19|TRBJ1-2|.|TRBD1
CASSSGQGAVGYTF
TGTGCCAGTAGTAGTGGACAGGGGGCGGTCGGCTACACCTTC
>TRBV21-1|TRBJ2-7|.|.
CASSKGRRGVSYEQYF
TGTGCCAGCAGCAAAGGGAGGAGGGGAGTTTCCTACGAGCAGTACTTC
>TRBV6-6|TRBJ2-5|.|.
CASSPGLRTYYRETQYF
TGTGCCAGCAGTCCCGGCCTGCGTACTTACTACCGAGAGACCCAGTACTTC
>TRBV7-9|TRBJ1-1|.|.
CAAQEPMNTEAFF
TGTGCCGCTCAGGAGCCCATGAACACTGAAGCTTTCTTT
>TRBV2|TRBJ1-2|.|.
CASSESGQGYTF
TGTGCCAGCAGTGAAAGCGGACAGGGCTACACCTTC
>TRBV12-5|TRBJ1-3|.|.
CASGLDTGDSGNTIYF
TGTGCTAGTGGTTTGGACACTGGCGACTCTGGAAACACCATATATTTT
>TRBV5-5|TRBJ1-2|.|.
CASRAFQGRANYGYTF
TGTGCCAGCAGGGCGTTTCAGGGGCGAGCTAACTATGGCTACACCTTC
>TRBV5-1|TRBJ2-2|.|.
CASSLEWSGSGTGELFF
TGCGCCAGCAGCTTGGAATGGTCAGGGAGCGGAACCGGGGAGCTGTTTTTT
>TRBV27|TRBJ1-6|.|.
CASSPPYNSPLHF
TGTGCCAGCAGTCCGCCCTATAATTCACCCCTCCACTTT
>TRBV5-1|TRBJ1-4|.|.
CASSSTVATNEKLFF
TGCGCCAGCAGCTCGACGGTTGCAACTAATGAAAAACTGTTTTTT